This T cell receptor (beta chain) was obtained from a study of beta chain features in type 1 diabetes. CDR1 is SGHRS and CDR2 is YFSETQ in the germline V gene. CDR3 length equals 12 residues. V was clipped by 2 bases and J by 4 bases, with 7 bases between them. Expressed TCRB transcripts were sequenced, since all the RNA that had been isolated was reverse transcribed. The data were produced by immunoSEQ multiplex PCR, yet TCRdb's version contains in-frame clones alone and is incomplete. The table includes 810,000 or so clones, roughly 16% detected once. Of note for this clone: The antigen is undetermined.

Whole-study findings and limits: The naive, central memory and Treg TCRB repertoires showed an apparent similarity that was greater among patients than among healthy donors. PCR might favor shorter templates, equally in patients and controls.

The specimen sequenced was naive CD4+ T cells from blood. The chain links TRBV5-1 to TRBJ2-7; D unresolved. This TCR was recovered from a woman between 18 and 29 years old in good health. The CDR3 sequence is CASSFSQYEQYF. The CDR3 nucleotides are TGCGCCAGCAGCTTCTCTCAATACGAGCAGTACTTC.